What follows are 22 T cell receptor beta chains derived from one specimen sequenced in a study of T-cell reconstitution after alpha-beta-depleted transplantation in children. Unique molecular identifiers were used to barcode this TCRbeta library. TCRdb independently ran MiXCR on the PCR reads; one entry per CDR3 protein. Found here are about 120,000 distinct CDR3 sequences, about a tenth of them singletons; the top ten hold less than 45%. The sequencing here drew on PBMCs, taken before TCRalphabeta/CD19-depleted stem cell transplant. All receptors come from a boy between 2 and 10 years old with acute lymphoblastic leukemia, due to receive a stem cell transplant.

The genes are TRBV20-1 and TRBJ2-1; 13 positions agree with TRBD2. Germline V gene sequence: CDR1 DFQATT, CDR2 SNEGSKA (reference sequence). The CDR3 covers 14 residues. The trim removed 6 bases at V and 7 bases at J, leaving 6 bases unmatched. CDR3 sequence: CSALRTSGSNEQFF. CDR3 nucleotide sequence: TGCAGTGCCCTCAGGACTAGCGGGAGTAATGAGCAGTTCTTC.

This clonotype came up a few times. V gene TRBV7-8 combines with J gene TRBJ2-2; weak D call: TRBD1 (7 bases). The CDR3 has 16 residues. V was cut by 6 bases and J by 4 bases, with 18 bases left in between. Germline V lookup: CDR1 SGHVS, CDR2 FQNEAQ. CDR3 sequence reads: CASRSPRQGGTGELFF. In DNA form, the CDR3 reads TGTGCCAGCAGATCCCCCCGGCAGGGGGGCACCGGGGAGCTGTTTTTT.

The chain employs TRBV12-3 or TRBV12-4 and TRBJ2-1, with D perhaps TRBD2 (6 bases). There are 16 residues in the CDR3. The ends were cut back, 10 bases at V and 0 bases at J, with 19 bases in the middle. DNA of the CDR3: TGTGCCACCAACCTGGGACTTCGAAGCTCCTACAATGAGCAGTTCTTC. This codes for CATNLGLRSSYNEQFF.

This clonotype was observed once. The chain recombines TRBV4-1 with TRBJ2-1, with D unresolved. The CDR3 covers 13 residues. The germline V gene encodes CDR1 MGHRA and CDR2 YSYEKL. V dropped 0 bases and J dropped 12 bases, with 12 bases sitting between them. The CDR3 spells CASSQDSSSRQFF. In DNA, the CDR3 is TGCGCCAGCAGCCAAGATTCCAGTTCCCGGCAGTTCTTC.

This clonotype was seen a handful of times. This sequence joins TRBV7-2 and TRBJ1-6; 12 nucleotides match TRBD1. The V and J ends lost 1 base and 9 bases, in that order; junction bases with no gene match: 4. CDR3 length equals 16 residues. Germline V CDR1 and CDR2: SGHTA, FQGNSA. The chain's CDR3 is CASSLDGTGGVSPLHF. In DNA, the CDR3 is TGTGCCAGCAGCTTAGACGGGACAGGGGGCGTTTCACCCCTCCACTTT.

This clonotype was detected only a few times. The gene calls are TRBV27 and TRBJ2-7, with a tentative D call TRBD2 (5 bases). The CDR3 totals 15 residues. Germline CDR1 is MNHEY and CDR2 is SMNVEV (reference sequence). V lost 8 bases and J lost 0, with 17 bases in between. This chain's CDR3 is CASQLGGRVSYEQYF. The CDR3, as DNA: TGTGCCAGCCAACTCGGAGGCCGCGTCTCCTACGAGCAGTACTTC.

This clonotype was observed many times. This rearrangement joins TRBV5-6 to TRBJ2-3, with 8 bases that match TRBD1. CDR1 is SGHDT and CDR2 is YYEEEE in the germline V gene. The junction had 19 bases not matched to a gene; V was cut back by 6 bases and J by 4 bases. This CDR3 has 18 amino acids. The CDR3 DNA is TGTGCCAGCACCAGAGGGCTACCCTTGACAGGGGTGCCAGATACGCAGTATTTT. Translated: CASTRGLPLTGVPDTQYF.

This clonotype was picked up a small number of times. This chain links TRBV6-2 or TRBV6-3 with TRBJ2-7, with TRBD2 matching 7 bases. The J segment lost 1 base and the V segment lost 2 bases, leaving 8 bases of the junction unmatched. CDR1 is MNHEY and CDR2 is SVGEGT in the germline V gene. This CDR3 region has 16 residues. The CDR3 nucleotides are TGTGCCAGCAGTTACCCGCTGGGCGGGAGTTCCTACGAGCAGTACTTC. It is translated as CASSYPLGGSSYEQYF.

This clonotype was counted a few times. The chain employs TRBV7-9 and TRBJ1-4; D ambiguous. The CDR3 spans 16 residues. V was pared by 5 bases and J by 0 bases, with 13 bases between. The germline CDR1 and CDR2 sequences are SEHNR and FQNEAQ (reference sequence). CDR3 in DNA: TGTGCCAGCAGCCCAGCCATCGGTGCAACTAATGAAAAACTGTTTTTT. It yields the protein CASSPAIGATNEKLFF.

This clonotype was counted many times. J is TRBJ2-3 and V is TRBV5-1, with D maybe TRBD2 (6 bases). Per germline, CDR1 SGHRS and CDR2 YFSETQ. This CDR3 is built from 16 residues. V was trimmed by 0 bases and J by 3 bases, leaving 14 bases between them. The CDR3 spells CASSLVAGRQTDTQYF. CDR3 bases: TGCGCCAGCAGCTTGGTTGCGGGGAGACAGACAGATACGCAGTATTTT.

The rearrangement joins TRBV7-6 to TRBJ2-3, with 13 bases aligning to TRBD2. Germline V CDR1 and CDR2: SGHVS, FNYEAQ. The junction had 7 bases not matched to a gene; V was cut back by 6 bases and J by 4 bases. The CDR3 has 16 amino acids. This chain's CDR3 is CASSETSGRGSDTQYF. In nucleotides, the CDR3 is TGTGCCAGCAGTGAAACTAGCGGGAGGGGATCAGATACGCAGTATTTT.

This clonotype was detected a few times. DNA for the CDR3: TGTGCCACCAGTGATTCGGGAAACACCATATATTTT. Translation gives CATSDSGNTIYF. V and J are TRBV24-1 and TRBJ1-3, with D uncertain. There are 12 residues in the CDR3. V lost 2 bases to trimming and J lost 4 bases, with 2 bases between them. CDR1 KGHDR and CDR2 SFDVKD come from the germline V gene.

This clonotype was recorded a few times. The chain links TRBV7-9 to TRBJ1-2, with D perhaps TRBD1 (6 bases). CDR3 length equals 15 residues. The V end was cut by 5 bases, the J end by 2 bases, with 15 bases between. The germline V gene encodes CDR1 SEHNR and CDR2 FQNEAQ (reference sequence). The CDR3 is CASSPRSTGNYGYTF. The CDR3 nucleotides are TGTGCCAGCAGCCCTCGGTCTACAGGGAACTATGGCTACACCTTC.

For the CDR3, the DNA is TGTGCCAGCTCACCAGTCTCCACAGGCCCGATTTCACCCCTCCACTTT. Protein sequence: CASSPVSTGPISPLHF. This chain connects TRBV18 to TRBJ1-6; D might be TRBD1 (5 bases). CDR1 and CDR2 (germline): KGHSH, LQKENI. The V gene lost 2 bases and the J gene lost 9 bases, with 17 bases spanning the gap. The CDR3 totals 16 residues. The entire variable domain, with the rest obtained from reference TRBV18 and TRBJ1-6, is as follows: NAGVMQNPRHLVRRRGQEARLRCSPMKGHSHVYWYRQLPEEGLKFMVYLQKENIIDESGMPKERFSAEFPKEGPSILRIQQVVRGDSAAYFCASSPVSTGPISPLHFGNGTRLTVT.

This clonotype was counted between two and nine times. The rearrangement joins TRBV6-4 to TRBJ2-7; 7 bases are a match to TRBD1. V gave up 6 bases and J gave up 3 bases; unmatched junction bases: 8. The germline V gene encodes CDR1 MRHNA and CDR2 SNTAGT. The CDR3 sequence is 14 residues long. CDR3 bases: TGTGCCAGCAGACTCGACAGGGTAATCTACGAGCAGTACTTC. Translation gives CASRLDRVIYEQYF.

This clonotype was seen at least ten times. The J gene is TRBJ2-1, the V gene TRBV5-1; no clear D. The CDR3 has 15 amino acids. Trimming removed 6 bases at V and 3 bases at J, with 16 bases between. Germline assignment: CDR1 SGHRS and CDR2 YFSETQ. CDR3 nucleotide sequence: TGCGCCAGCAAATCGGACGACTCCCTCTACAATGAGCAGTTCTTC. Translated, it gives CASKSDDSLYNEQFF.

As to this clonotype: Given a much more abundant clone one base away, this may be a read error. The chain has TRBV3-2 and TRBJ1-5. TRBV3-2 is flagged as a pseudogene. This CDR3 contains 14 residues. DNA for the CDR3: TGTGCCATCAGAGAGTATTCTGACAATCAGCCCCAGCATTTT. It translates to CAIREYSDNQPQHF.

This clonotype was seen repeatedly, ten times or more. The chain employs TRBV5-6 and TRBJ2-3; no firm D call. CDR1 and CDR2 from the germline V gene are SGHDT and YYEEEE. The germline V and J ends were trimmed by 2 bases and 0 bases, with 7 bases remaining between them. The CDR3 sequence is 14 residues long. The chain's CDR3 is CASSFAASTDTQYF. The DNA of the CDR3 is TGTGCCAGCAGCTTCGCGGCTAGCACAGATACGCAGTATTTT.

This chain uses TRBV12-3 or TRBV12-4 with TRBJ2-5; 7 bases map to TRBD1. V shed 5 bases and J 4 bases; nucleotides not matched to a gene: 10. The CDR3 is 15 residues long. As DNA, the CDR3 is TGTGCCAGCAGTCCCACCCGAGGGGGCGGAGAGACCCAGTACTTC. Its translation is CASSPTRGGGETQYF.

This clonotype was detected a few times. The chain uses TRBV7-9 and TRBJ1-1; weak D call: TRBD1 (5 bases). The CDR3 extends over 15 amino acids. V lost 0 bases and J lost 0, with 8 bases in between. Germline assignment: CDR1 SEHNR and CDR2 FQNEAQ (reference sequence). This CDR3 is CASSLARGMNTEAFF. As DNA, the CDR3 is TGTGCCAGCAGCTTAGCTAGGGGAATGAACACTGAAGCTTTCTTT.

This clonotype was seen a handful of times. V is TRBV12-3 or TRBV12-4 and J is TRBJ2-1; perhaps TRBD1 as D (6 bases). The CDR3 has 15 residues. V was trimmed by 5 bases and J by 10 bases, leaving 21 bases between them. As DNA, the CDR3 is TGTGCCAGCAGTAACCCCGGAGGCAGGGGATGGGAGCAGTTCTTC. Translation: CASSNPGGRGWEQFF.

The table lists this clonotype with a few counts. The chain links TRBV6-1 to TRBJ2-1; D remains ambiguous. From germline, CDR1 is MNHNS and CDR2 SASEGT. The CDR3 runs 15 residues. Deletions cut 8 bases from V and 2 bases from J, with 16 bases between. CDR3 in DNA: TGTGCCAGCGCCATCGAGTTGGCAGCCTACAATGAGCAGTTCTTC. Translated: CASAIELAAYNEQFF.